This is a list of T cell receptor beta chains from one sample in a study of PD-L1 blockade in urothelial cancer. Assay: immunoSEQ multiplex PCR; the TCRdb copy retains only in-frame clones and omits some. The table lists more than 55,000 clones, roughly four fifths of them singletons. This sample comprised PBMCs, obtained around atezolizumab (anti-PD-L1) treatment. These receptors were taken from a man between 70 and 80 years old with urothelial cancer. Each CDR3 is given with its conserved first and last residue. Each record gives: J gene, clone size, V gene, D gene, CDR3 protein, CDR3 DNA. The D gene is left open where the match is weak. Not every row has a clone size; where given, it reads once, few, many or a size class.

J gene: TRBJ1-3; clone size: NA; V gene: TRBV9; D gene: NA; CDR3 protein: CASSVASGSGNTIYF; CDR3 DNA: TGTGCCAGCAGCGTAGCCTCAGGTTCTGGAAACACCATATATTTT
J gene: TRBJ2-7; clone size: NA; V gene: TRBV11-3; D gene: TRBD2; CDR3 protein: CASRHASGNSYEQYF; CDR3 DNA: TGTGCCAGCAGGCATGCTAGCGGGAATTCCTACGAGCAGTACTTC
J gene: TRBJ2-3; clone size: NA; V gene: TRBV7-3; D gene: TRBD1; CDR3 protein: CASSSGQGEDTQYF; CDR3 DNA: TGTGCCAGCAGCTCTGGACAGGGTGAAGATACGCAGTATTTT
J gene: TRBJ2-1; clone size: NA; V gene: TRBV30; D gene: NA; CDR3 protein: CAWSVLRAANEQFF; CDR3 DNA: TGTGCCTGGAGTGTTCTGCGGGCCGCCAATGAGCAGTTCTTC
J gene: TRBJ2-1; clone size: once; V gene: TRBV9; D gene: TRBD2; CDR3 protein: CASSARLAGYEQFF; CDR3 DNA: TGTGCCAGCAGCGCCAGACTAGCGGGTTATGAGCAGTTCTTC
J gene: TRBJ2-1; clone size: once; V gene: TRBV27; D gene: TRBD1; CDR3 protein: CASTSGRGSEQFF; CDR3 DNA: TGTGCCAGCACCTCCGGCAGGGGGAGTGAGCAGTTCTTC
J gene: TRBJ1-1; clone size: few; V gene: TRBV9; D gene: NA; CDR3 protein: CASSVGWGLGNTEAFF; CDR3 DNA: TGTGCCAGCAGCGTAGGTTGGGGCCTGGGGAACACTGAAGCTTTCTTT
J gene: TRBJ2-3; clone size: NA; V gene: TRBV5-1; D gene: TRBD2; CDR3 protein: CASSQDPGGQDTQYF; CDR3 DNA: TGCGCCAGCAGCCAGGACCCGGGGGGGCAAGATACGCAGTATTTT
J gene: TRBJ2-5; clone size: NA; V gene: TRBV5-1; D gene: TRBD1; CDR3 protein: CASSRDRGLEETQYF; CDR3 DNA: TGCGCCAGCAGCCGTGACAGGGGCTTGGAAGAGACCCAGTACTTC
J gene: TRBJ2-7; clone size: NA; V gene: TRBV5-1; D gene: TRBD1; CDR3 protein: CASRPDRVVHEQYF; CDR3 DNA: TGCGCCAGCAGACCTGACAGGGTAGTGCACGAGCAGTACTTC
J gene: TRBJ2-1; clone size: NA; V gene: TRBV19; D gene: TRBD1; CDR3 protein: CASGPGQGVDEQFF; CDR3 DNA: TGTGCCAGTGGCCCGGGACAGGGGGTAGATGAGCAGTTCTTC
J gene: TRBJ2-5; clone size: once; V gene: TRBV6-1; D gene: TRBD2; CDR3 protein: CASSEAQRGEGETQYF; CDR3 DNA: TGTGCCAGCAGTGAGGCCCAGCGGGGGGAGGGAGAGACCCAGTACTTC
J gene: TRBJ2-5; clone size: NA; V gene: TRBV10-3; D gene: NA; CDR3 protein: CAISSRTDPTQYF; CDR3 DNA: TGTGCCATCAGTTCTAGGACAGATCCAACCCAGTACTTC
J gene: TRBJ2-2; clone size: NA; V gene: TRBV4-3; D gene: NA; CDR3 protein: CASSQERSGELFF; CDR3 DNA: TGCGCCAGCAGCCAAGAGAGATCCGGGGAGCTGTTTTTT
J gene: TRBJ2-1; clone size: NA; V gene: TRBV20-1; D gene: NA; CDR3 protein: CSARAGDEQFF; CDR3 DNA: TGCAGTGCTAGAGCGGGGGATGAGCAGTTCTTC
J gene: TRBJ1-4; clone size: NA; V gene: TRBV30; D gene: NA; CDR3 protein: CAWNHRDIKAGNEKLFF; CDR3 DNA: TGTGCCTGGAATCACCGGGACATAAAGGCGGGTAATGAAAAACTGTTTTTT
J gene: TRBJ2-1; clone size: NA; V gene: TRBV2; D gene: NA; CDR3 protein: CASSPGLPAWNEQFF; CDR3 DNA: TGTGCCAGCAGTCCGGGACTTCCAGCGTGGAATGAGCAGTTCTTC
J gene: TRBJ1-4; clone size: NA; V gene: TRBV5-6; D gene: NA; CDR3 protein: CASSPTDSRSEKLFF; CDR3 DNA: TGTGCCAGCAGCCCAACGGACTCAAGGAGTGAAAAACTGTTTTTT
J gene: TRBJ2-5; clone size: NA; V gene: TRBV6-5; D gene: NA; CDR3 protein: CASSYSVGGGETQYF; CDR3 DNA: TGTGCCAGCAGTTACTCGGTGGGAGGGGGAGAGACCCAGTACTTC
J gene: TRBJ1-4; clone size: NA; V gene: TRBV6-1; D gene: TRBD1; CDR3 protein: CASSAGQGSATNEKLFF; CDR3 DNA: TGTGCCAGCAGTGCCGGACAGGGGAGTGCAACTAATGAAAAACTGTTTTTT
J gene: TRBJ2-3; clone size: NA; V gene: TRBV15; D gene: TRBD1; CDR3 protein: CATSKQIATGHAALLDSHTQYF; CDR3 DNA: TGTGCCACCAGCAAACAGATAGCGACAGGGCACGCGGCCCTGTTAGATTCGCATACGCAGTATTTT
J gene: TRBJ2-1; clone size: few; V gene: TRBV7-6; D gene: TRBD2; CDR3 protein: CASSPAVGLADNEQFF; CDR3 DNA: TGTGCCAGCAGCCCGGCGGTGGGACTAGCGGACAATGAGCAGTTCTTC
J gene: TRBJ2-1; clone size: once; V gene: TRBV7-3; D gene: NA; CDR3 protein: CASSYDTYNEQFF; CDR3 DNA: TGTGCCAGCAGCTATGACACCTACAATGAGCAGTTCTTC
J gene: TRBJ2-1; clone size: NA; V gene: TRBV5-1; D gene: NA; CDR3 protein: CASSLVAVAYNEQFF; CDR3 DNA: TGCGCCAGCAGCTTGGTAGCGGTCGCTTACAATGAGCAGTTCTTC
J gene: TRBJ2-1; clone size: NA; V gene: TRBV4-2; D gene: TRBD2; CDR3 protein: CASSQSSGSYNEQFF; CDR3 DNA: TGTGCCAGCAGCCAGTCTAGCGGGAGTTACAATGAGCAGTTCTTC
J gene: TRBJ2-7; clone size: medium-sized; V gene: TRBV29-1; D gene: TRBD2; CDR3 protein: CSVEDLGGSSYEQYF; CDR3 DNA: TGCAGCGTTGAAGATCTGGGCGGGAGCTCCTACGAGCAGTACTTC
J gene: TRBJ1-5; clone size: NA; V gene: TRBV19; D gene: NA; CDR3 protein: CASSIYLTGINQPQHF; CDR3 DNA: TGTGCCAGTAGTATCTACCTAACGGGGATCAATCAGCCCCAGCATTTT
J gene: TRBJ1-5; clone size: NA; V gene: TRBV7-2; D gene: NA; CDR3 protein: CASSSRQSNQPQHF; CDR3 DNA: TGTGCCAGCAGCTCTCGACAGAGCAATCAGCCCCAGCATTTT
J gene: TRBJ1-1; clone size: NA; V gene: TRBV11-2; D gene: TRBD1; CDR3 protein: CASSVTGGISEAFF; CDR3 DNA: TGTGCCAGCAGCGTAACAGGGGGAATTAGTGAAGCTTTCTTT
J gene: TRBJ2-3; clone size: NA; V gene: TRBV7-9; D gene: NA; CDR3 protein: CASSTRGLTSLDTQYF; CDR3 DNA: TGTGCCAGCAGCACCCGGGGACTGACCTCCTTGGATACGCAGTATTTT
J gene: TRBJ2-3; clone size: NA; V gene: TRBV5-4; D gene: TRBD2; CDR3 protein: CASSGGLAGSTQYF; CDR3 DNA: TGTGCCAGCAGCGGGGGACTAGCAGGGAGTACGCAGTATTTT